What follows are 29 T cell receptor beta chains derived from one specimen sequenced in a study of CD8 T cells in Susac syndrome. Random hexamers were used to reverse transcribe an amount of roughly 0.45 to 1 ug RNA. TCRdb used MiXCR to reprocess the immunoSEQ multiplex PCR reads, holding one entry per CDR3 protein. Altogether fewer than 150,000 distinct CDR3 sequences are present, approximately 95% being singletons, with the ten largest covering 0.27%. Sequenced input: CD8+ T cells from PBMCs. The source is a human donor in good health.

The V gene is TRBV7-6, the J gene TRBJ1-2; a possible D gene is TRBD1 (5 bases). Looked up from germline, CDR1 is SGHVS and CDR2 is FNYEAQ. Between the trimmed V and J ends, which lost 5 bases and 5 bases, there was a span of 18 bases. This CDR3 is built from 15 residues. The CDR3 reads CASSEMLGGAYGYTF. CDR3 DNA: TGTGCCAGCAGCGAGATGTTGGGGGGAGCTTATGGCTACACCTTC.

CDR3 amino acids: CASSLWVAGGTTTDTQYF. Here the CDR3 DNA reads TGTGCCAGCAGTTTATGGGTAGCGGGAGGTACCACCACAGATACGCAGTATTTT. This sequence joins TRBV27 and TRBJ2-3, with 10 bases lining up with TRBD2. CDR3 length: 18 residues. J lost 2 bases, V lost 1 base, and 9 bases had no gene match. Germline values: CDR1 MNHEY, CDR2 SMNVEV (reference sequence).

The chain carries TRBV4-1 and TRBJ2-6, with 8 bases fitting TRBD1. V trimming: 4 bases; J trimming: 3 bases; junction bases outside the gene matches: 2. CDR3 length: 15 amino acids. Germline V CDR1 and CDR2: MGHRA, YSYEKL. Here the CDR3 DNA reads TGCGCCAGCAGCCCCGACAGGGGTGGGGCCAACGTCCTGACTTTC. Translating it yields CASSPDRGGANVLTF.

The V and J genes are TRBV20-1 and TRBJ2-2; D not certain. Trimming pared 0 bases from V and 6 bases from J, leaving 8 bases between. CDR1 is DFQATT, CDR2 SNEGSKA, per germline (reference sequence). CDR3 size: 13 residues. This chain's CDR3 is CSARDRDPGELFF. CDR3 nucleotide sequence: TGCAGTGCTAGAGATCGAGATCCCGGGGAGCTGTTTTTT.

The CDR3 nucleotides are TGTGCCAGCAGTGGCGGACTAGCGATCTACGAGCAGTACTTC. Residues: CASSGGLAIYEQYF. The chain carries TRBV25-1 and TRBJ2-7, with 9 bases aligning to TRBD2. Germline-derived CDR1 and CDR2 are MGHDK and SYGVNS. The CDR3 runs to 14 residues. The V gene end was trimmed by 4 bases and the J gene end by 3 bases; junction bases not matched to a gene: 4.

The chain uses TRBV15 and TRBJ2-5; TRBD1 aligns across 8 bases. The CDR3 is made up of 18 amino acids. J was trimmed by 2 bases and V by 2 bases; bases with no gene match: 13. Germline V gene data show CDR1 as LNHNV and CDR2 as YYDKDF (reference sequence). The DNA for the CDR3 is TGTGCCACCAGCAGATCCGCGACAGGGGCCCTGACTCAAGAGACCCAGTACTTC. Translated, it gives CATSRSATGALTQETQYF.

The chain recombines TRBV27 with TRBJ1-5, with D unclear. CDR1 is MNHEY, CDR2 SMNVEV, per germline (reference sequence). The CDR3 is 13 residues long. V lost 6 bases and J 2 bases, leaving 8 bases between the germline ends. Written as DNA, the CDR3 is TGTGCCAGCAGCCCCCGGGGCAATCAGCCCCAGCATTTT. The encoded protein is CASSPRGNQPQHF.

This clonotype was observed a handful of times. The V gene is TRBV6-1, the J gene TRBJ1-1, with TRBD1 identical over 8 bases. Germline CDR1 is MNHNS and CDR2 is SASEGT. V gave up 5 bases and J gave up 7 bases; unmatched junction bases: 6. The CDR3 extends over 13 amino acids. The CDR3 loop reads CASSLGTGLEAFF. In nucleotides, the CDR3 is TGTGCCAGCAGTCTCGGGACAGGACTTGAAGCTTTCTTT.

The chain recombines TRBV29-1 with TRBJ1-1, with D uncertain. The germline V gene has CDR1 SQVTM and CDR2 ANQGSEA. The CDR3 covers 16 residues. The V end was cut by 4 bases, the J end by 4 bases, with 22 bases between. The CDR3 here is CSVAARGRKSGTEAFF. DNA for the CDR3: TGCAGCGTTGCGGCCAGAGGCCGGAAATCTGGCACTGAAGCTTTCTTT.

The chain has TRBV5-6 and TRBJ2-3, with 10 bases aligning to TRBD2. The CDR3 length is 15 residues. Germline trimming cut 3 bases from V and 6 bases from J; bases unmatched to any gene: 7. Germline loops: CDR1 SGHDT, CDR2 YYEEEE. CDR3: CASSSTSGMVDTQYF. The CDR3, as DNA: TGTGCCAGCAGCTCCACTAGCGGGATGGTGGATACGCAGTATTTT. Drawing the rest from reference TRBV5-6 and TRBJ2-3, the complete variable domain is DAGVTQSPTHLIKTRGQQVTLRCSPKSGHDTVSWYQQALGQGPQFIFQYYEEEERQRGNFPDRFSGHQFPNYSSELNVNALLLGDSALYLCASSSTSGMVDTQYFGPGTRLTVL.

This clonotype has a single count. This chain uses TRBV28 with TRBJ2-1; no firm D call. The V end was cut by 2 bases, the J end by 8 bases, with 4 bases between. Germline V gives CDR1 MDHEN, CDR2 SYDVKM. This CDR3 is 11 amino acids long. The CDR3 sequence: CASSLTHEQFF. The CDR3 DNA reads TGTGCCAGCAGTTTAACCCATGAGCAGTTCTTC.

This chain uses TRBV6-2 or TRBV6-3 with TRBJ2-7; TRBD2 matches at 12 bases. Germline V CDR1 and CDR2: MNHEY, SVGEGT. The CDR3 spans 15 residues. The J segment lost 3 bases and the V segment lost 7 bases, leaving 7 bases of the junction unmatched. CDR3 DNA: TGTGCCAGCACCTTCGGACTAGCGGGATACTACGAGCAGTACTTC. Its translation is CASTFGLAGYYEQYF.

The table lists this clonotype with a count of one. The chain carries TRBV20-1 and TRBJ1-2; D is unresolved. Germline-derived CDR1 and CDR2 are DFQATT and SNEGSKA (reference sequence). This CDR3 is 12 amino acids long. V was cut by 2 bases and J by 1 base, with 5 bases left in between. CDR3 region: CSARQLNYGYTF. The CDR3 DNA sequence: TGCAGTGCTAGACAGCTTAACTATGGCTACACCTTC.

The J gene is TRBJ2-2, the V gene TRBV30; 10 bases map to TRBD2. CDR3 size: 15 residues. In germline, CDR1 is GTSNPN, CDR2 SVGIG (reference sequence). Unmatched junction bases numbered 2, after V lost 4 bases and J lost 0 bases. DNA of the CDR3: TGTGCCTGGACTAGCGGGAGCGCGAACACCGGGGAGCTGTTTTTT. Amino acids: CAWTSGSANTGELFF.

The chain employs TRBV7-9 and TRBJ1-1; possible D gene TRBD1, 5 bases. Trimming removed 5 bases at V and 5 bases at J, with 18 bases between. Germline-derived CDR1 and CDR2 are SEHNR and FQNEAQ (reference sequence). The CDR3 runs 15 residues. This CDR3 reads CASSVLVGEDTEAFF. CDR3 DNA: TGTGCCAGCAGCGTATTAGTGGGGGAGGATACTGAAGCTTTCTTT.

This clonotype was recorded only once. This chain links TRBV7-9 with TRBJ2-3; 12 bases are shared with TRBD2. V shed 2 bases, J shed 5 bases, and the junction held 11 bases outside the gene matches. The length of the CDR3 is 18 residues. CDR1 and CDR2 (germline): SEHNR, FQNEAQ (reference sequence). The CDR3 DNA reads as TGTGCCAGCAGCTTACCGCTAGCGGGAGGGCGATTAGTAGATACGCAGTATTTT. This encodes CASSLPLAGGRLVDTQYF. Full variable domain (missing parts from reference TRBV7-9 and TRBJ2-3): DTGVSQNPRHKITKRGQNVTFRCDPISEHNRLYWYRQTLGQGPEFLTYFQNEAQLEKSRLLSDRFSAERPKGSFSTLEIQRTEQGDSAMYLCASSLPLAGGRLVDTQYFGPGTRLTVL.

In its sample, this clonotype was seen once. DNA of the CDR3: TGTGCCAGCAGCTCGGGACTAGCGCTCCATGAGCAGTTCTTC. Translating it yields CASSSGLALHEQFF. V gene TRBV7-3 combines with J gene TRBJ2-1; 10 bases are a match to TRBD2. The CDR3 is made up of 14 amino acids. Losses at the gene ends were 4 bases for V and 8 bases for J; bases not matched to a gene: 5. Germline CDR1 SGHTA, CDR2 FQGTGA.

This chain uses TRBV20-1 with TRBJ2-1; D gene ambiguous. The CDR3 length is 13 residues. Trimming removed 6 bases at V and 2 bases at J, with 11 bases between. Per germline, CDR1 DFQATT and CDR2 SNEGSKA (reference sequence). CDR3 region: CSATANTYNEQFF. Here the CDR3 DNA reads TGCAGTGCCACAGCTAACACCTACAATGAGCAGTTCTTC.

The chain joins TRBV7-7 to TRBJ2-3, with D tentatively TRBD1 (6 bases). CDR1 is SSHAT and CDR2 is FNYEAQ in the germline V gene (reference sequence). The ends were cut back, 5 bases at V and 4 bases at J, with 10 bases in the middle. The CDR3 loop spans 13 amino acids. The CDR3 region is CASSPGHPDTQYF. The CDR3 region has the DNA TGTGCCAGCAGCCCGGGACACCCAGATACGCAGTATTTT.

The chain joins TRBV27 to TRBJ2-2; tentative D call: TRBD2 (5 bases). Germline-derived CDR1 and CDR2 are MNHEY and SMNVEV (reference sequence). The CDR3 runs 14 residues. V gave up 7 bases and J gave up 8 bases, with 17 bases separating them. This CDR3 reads CASNPLGPGGELFF. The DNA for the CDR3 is TGTGCCAGCAACCCCCTAGGGCCGGGAGGGGAGCTGTTTTTT.

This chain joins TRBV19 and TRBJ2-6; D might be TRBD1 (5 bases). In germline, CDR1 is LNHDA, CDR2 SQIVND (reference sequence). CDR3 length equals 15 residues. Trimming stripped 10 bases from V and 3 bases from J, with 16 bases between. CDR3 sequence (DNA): TGTGCCACCTCCAAAGGGGCGCTTGGGGCCAACGTCCTGACTTTC. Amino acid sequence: CATSKGALGANVLTF.

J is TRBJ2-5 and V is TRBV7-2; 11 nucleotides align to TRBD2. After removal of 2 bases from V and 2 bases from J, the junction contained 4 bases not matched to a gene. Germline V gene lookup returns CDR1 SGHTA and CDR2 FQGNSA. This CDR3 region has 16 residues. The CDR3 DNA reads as TGTGCCAGCAGCTTAACTAGCGGGAGCGGTCAAGAGACCCAGTACTTC. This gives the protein CASSLTSGSGQETQYF.

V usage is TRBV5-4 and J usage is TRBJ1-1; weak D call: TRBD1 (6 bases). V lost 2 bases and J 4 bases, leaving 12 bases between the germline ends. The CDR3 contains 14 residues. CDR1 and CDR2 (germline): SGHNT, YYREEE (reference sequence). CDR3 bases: TGTGCCAGCAGCTTTAGGACAGAGAGCACTGAAGCTTTCTTT. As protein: CASSFRTESTEAFF.

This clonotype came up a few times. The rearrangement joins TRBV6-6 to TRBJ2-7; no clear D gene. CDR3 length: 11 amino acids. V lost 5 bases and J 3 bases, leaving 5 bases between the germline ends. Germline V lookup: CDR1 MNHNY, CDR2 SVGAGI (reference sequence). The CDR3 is CASSPLYEQYF. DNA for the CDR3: TGTGCCAGCAGTCCCCTCTACGAGCAGTACTTC.

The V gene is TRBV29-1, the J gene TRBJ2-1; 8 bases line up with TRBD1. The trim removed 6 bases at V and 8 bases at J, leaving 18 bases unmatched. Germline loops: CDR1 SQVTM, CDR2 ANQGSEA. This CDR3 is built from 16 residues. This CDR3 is CSVRLQEDRVRYEQFF. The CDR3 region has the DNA TGCAGCGTACGTTTACAGGAGGACAGGGTGCGGTATGAGCAGTTCTTC.

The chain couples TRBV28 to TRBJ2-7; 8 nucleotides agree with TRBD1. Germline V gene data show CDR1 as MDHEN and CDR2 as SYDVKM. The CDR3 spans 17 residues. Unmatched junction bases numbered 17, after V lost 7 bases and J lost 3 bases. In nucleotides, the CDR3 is TGTGCCAGCACCCCTCCCGACAGGGGCAGAATTAACTACGAGCAGTACTTC. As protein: CASTPPDRGRINYEQYF.

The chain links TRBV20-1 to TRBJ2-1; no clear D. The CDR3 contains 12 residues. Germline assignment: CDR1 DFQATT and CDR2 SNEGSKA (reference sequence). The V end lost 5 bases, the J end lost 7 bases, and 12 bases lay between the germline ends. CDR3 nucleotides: TGCAGTGCTGAGCGCCCCGGAAATGAGCAGTTCTTC. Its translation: CSAERPGNEQFF.

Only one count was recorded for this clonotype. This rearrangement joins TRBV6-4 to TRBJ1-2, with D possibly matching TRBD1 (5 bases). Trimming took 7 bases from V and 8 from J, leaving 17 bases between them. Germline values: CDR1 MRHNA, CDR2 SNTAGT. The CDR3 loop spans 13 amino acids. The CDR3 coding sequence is TGTGCCAGCATGTTCGCAGGGAAAGAGGGCTACACCTTC. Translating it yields CASMFAGKEGYTF.

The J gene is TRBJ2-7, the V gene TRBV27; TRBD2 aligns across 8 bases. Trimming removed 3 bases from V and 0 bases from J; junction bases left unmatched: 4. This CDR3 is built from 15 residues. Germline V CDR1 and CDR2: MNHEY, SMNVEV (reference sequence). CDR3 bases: TGTGCCAGCAGTTTGAGAGCGGGGGCCTCCTACGAGCAGTACTTC. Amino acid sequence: CASSLRAGASYEQYF.